This T cell receptor (beta chain) was obtained from a study of shared clonotypes between healthy human individuals. Study as a whole: Per donor, three plates held CD4 naive cells, three held CD4 memory, two held CD8 naive and one held CD8 memory.

Study-level findings and limits: It was observed that roughly 5.4% of naive CD4 clonotypes were shared across a few donors. Clonotypes which were not shared had lower generation probabilities than clonotypes that all four donors shared.

The germline gives CDR1 SQVTM, CDR2 ANQGSEA. The CDR3 runs to 12 residues. Trimming took off 3 bases at V and 1 base at J, with 4 bases between the two ends. The assay was immunoSEQ multiplex PCR, and TCRdb's table has in-frame clones only and misses some. The sample includes around 2,000,000 clones, roughly 94% of them seen just once. Worth noting for this clone: Its antigen is as yet unknown. Other nucleotide sequences from this sample produce the same CDR3.

Donors, healthy HIV-negative adults, lacked recent acute infections or vaccinations. The chain combines TRBV29-1 with TRBJ2-4; D not resolved. The sequencing input was naive CD4+ T cells sorted from blood. The sample's subset: CD45RA+ positively selected. The source is a young man in good health. The CDR3 here is CSVEGAKNIQYF. The CDR3 coding sequence is TGCAGCGTTGAGGGGGCCAAAAACATTCAGTACTTC.